What follows are 20 T cell receptor beta chains derived from one specimen sequenced in a study of cytomegalovirus exposure and HLA in healthy donors. The primer mix had 60 Vbeta and 13 Jbeta primers. Assay used: immunoSEQ multiplex PCR; TCRdb lists only in-frame clones, some missing. The table lists about 140,000 clones, about 70% of them singletons. The sample taken for sequencing was PBMCs. All receptors derive from a man younger than 45 in good health and CMV-seropositive.

The chain uses TRBV2 and TRBJ1-2; perhaps TRBD1 as D (5 bases). The CDR3 has 14 residues. The ends were cut back, 3 bases at V and 4 bases at J, with 12 bases in the middle. Germline loops: CDR1 SNHLY, CDR2 FYNNEI. The CDR3 region has the DNA TGTGCCAGCAGTGATTCACCCGGGGGCTATGGCTACACCTTC. Amino acids: CASSDSPGGYGYTF. The entire variable domain, with the rest obtained from reference TRBV2 and TRBJ1-2, is as follows: EPEVTQTPSHQVTQMGQEVILRCVPISNHLYFYWYRQILGQKVEFLVSFYNNEISEKSEIFDDQFSVERPDGSNFTLKIRSTKLEDSAMYFCASSDSPGGYGYTFGSGTRLTVV.

This clone was recorded a few times. The chain uses TRBV21-1 and TRBJ1-1; TRBD1 is the table's D call and was not checked against the DNA. TRBV21-1 corresponds to a pseudogene. The length of the CDR3 is 18 residues. The CDR3 sequence: CASSQGRQQGDRYTEAFF. The CDR3 bases are TGTGCCAGCAGCCAGGGCCGGCAACAGGGGGATAGGTACACTGAAGCTTTCTTT.

This clone has a handful of counts. The V and J genes are TRBV19 and TRBJ2-7; D possibly corresponds to TRBD2 (6 bases). CDR3 size: 14 residues. Germline V gives CDR1 LNHDA, CDR2 SQIVND (reference sequence). V shed 6 bases and J shed 6 bases, with 18 bases lying between them. In DNA, the CDR3 is TGTGCCAGTAGGGCACTAGCCTCGGTTGCCGAGCAGTACTTC. Protein sequence: CASRALASVAEQYF.

The chain links TRBV5-1 to TRBJ2-1; 10 bases agree with TRBD2. Germline V gives CDR1 SGHRS, CDR2 YFSETQ. V trimming: 4 bases; J trimming: 8 bases; junction bases outside the gene matches: 6. This CDR3 contains 14 residues. The CDR3 nucleotides are TGCGCCAGCAGCCCACCTAGCGGGAGCGATGAGCAGTTCTTC. Residues: CASSPPSGSDEQFF.

V and J are TRBV16 and TRBJ2-7, with D hard to call. Germline V gene lookup returns CDR1 KGHSY and CDR2 FQNENV. V was trimmed by 4 bases and J by 4 bases, leaving 14 bases between them. The CDR3 runs to 14 residues. The CDR3 sequence: CASSRTTTGYEQYF. In DNA form, the CDR3 reads TGTGCCAGCAGCCGAACTACAACGGGTTACGAGCAGTACTTC.

The chain combines TRBV11-2 with TRBJ2-5, with D tentatively TRBD1 (6 bases). The germline V gene encodes CDR1 SGHAT and CDR2 FQNNGV. The CDR3 sequence is 14 residues long. V shed 5 bases and J shed 0 bases, with 10 bases lying between them. The CDR3 region is CASSPGQHQETQYF. The CDR3 DNA reads as TGTGCCAGCAGCCCCGGACAGCACCAAGAGACCCAGTACTTC.

This clone was counted only a few times. This chain links TRBV19 with TRBJ2-6; D perhaps matches TRBD1 (6 bases). CDR1 and CDR2 (germline): LNHDA, SQIVND (reference sequence). Trimming took 6 bases from V and 4 from J, leaving 13 bases between them. The CDR3 is made up of 15 amino acids. CDR3 residues: CASRGKGTGANVLTF. DNA of the CDR3: TGTGCCAGTAGGGGGAAGGGGACAGGGGCCAACGTCCTGACTTTC.

V gene TRBV25-1 combines with J gene TRBJ2-5; D unresolved. Germline V gives CDR1 MGHDK, CDR2 SYGVNS. Trimming shortened V by 6 bases and J by 2 bases, and 10 bases separated the two germline ends. CDR3 length: 13 residues. The CDR3 region is CASSPGPQETQYF. The CDR3 bases are TGTGCCAGCAGCCCGGGTCCTCAAGAGACCCAGTACTTC.

V usage is TRBV14 and J usage is TRBJ1-2, with TRBD1 identical over 7 bases. The CDR3 is 18 residues long. V shed 4 bases, J shed 2 bases, and the junction held 16 bases outside the gene matches. Germline V gene lookup returns CDR1 SGHDN and CDR2 FVKESK. DNA of the CDR3: TGTGCCAGCAGCCCCGCCCTTCGTCTAGGGGGCGACAACTATGGCTACACCTTC. Translating gives CASSPALRLGGDNYGYTF.

V is TRBV4-2 and J is TRBJ2-3; no clear D. V lost 1 base and J lost 2, with 7 bases in between. CDR1 is LGHNA, CDR2 YNFKEQ, per germline. The CDR3 is made up of 14 amino acids. CDR3 loop: CASSQGAYTDTQYF. CDR3 coding DNA: TGTGCCAGCAGCCAAGGAGCTTACACAGATACGCAGTATTTT.

The chain combines TRBV13 with TRBJ2-2; D gene unclear. V lost 4 bases and J lost 4, with 4 bases in between. This CDR3 contains 12 residues. Germline CDR1 reads PRHDT; CDR2 reads FYEKMQ (reference sequence). The CDR3 coding sequence is TGTGCCAGCAGCTCGTCCACCGGGGAGCTGTTTTTT. Translated: CASSSSTGELFF.

V gene TRBV5-1 combines with J gene TRBJ1-3; 10 bases align to TRBD1. Germline V lookup: CDR1 SGHRS, CDR2 YFSETQ. This CDR3 is built from 16 residues. With 5 bases clipped from V and 6 bases from J, the junction kept 11 bases outside the gene matches. The CDR3 nucleotides read TGCGCCAGCAGTCACGGACAGGGGGTAGGAGAAAACACCATATATTTT. The encoded protein is CASSHGQGVGENTIYF.

This CDR3 is CASSPPGQADNGELFF. The CDR3 bases are TGTGCCAGCTCACCACCGGGACAGGCGGACAACGGGGAGCTGTTTTTT. This sequence joins TRBV18 and TRBJ2-2; TRBD1 matches 8 bases. J lost 7 bases, V lost 0 bases, and 7 bases had no gene match. Per the germline V gene, CDR1 is KGHSH and CDR2 is LQKENI. The CDR3 extends over 16 amino acids.

The chain joins TRBV6-5 to TRBJ1-5, with 8 bases lining up with TRBD1. The CDR3 is made up of 15 amino acids. With 4 bases clipped from V and 1 base from J, the junction kept 3 bases outside the gene matches. Per the germline V gene, CDR1 is MNHEY and CDR2 is SVGAGI. The CDR3 protein is CASSLTGGSNQPQHF. The CDR3 nucleotides read TGTGCCAGCAGTTTAACAGGGGGAAGCAATCAGCCCCAGCATTTT.

The chain employs TRBV20-1 and TRBJ2-1; D might be TRBD2 (6 bases). The V and J ends lost 6 bases and 12 bases respectively, with 15 bases between them. Germline V gene sequence: CDR1 DFQATT, CDR2 SNEGSKA (reference sequence). The CDR3 is 11 amino acids. The CDR3 reads CSAPMMGGQFF. CDR3 sequence (DNA): TGCAGTGCCCCTATGATGGGAGGGCAGTTCTTC.

The chain recombines TRBV19 with TRBJ1-2, with D possibly matching TRBD1 (6 bases). CDR1 is LNHDA, CDR2 SQIVND, per germline (reference sequence). The CDR3 spans 20 residues. The V end was cut by 4 bases, the J end by 3 bases, with 30 bases between. The CDR3 DNA sequence: TGTGCCAGTAGTACCGTTACCGGGGCAGTCGGGACACTTTCCCACTATGGCTACACCTTC. Translation: CASSTVTGAVGTLSHYGYTF.

This clone turned up a few times. The chain has TRBV7-3 and TRBJ1-1; a possible D gene is TRBD1 (5 bases). Trimming removed 5 bases at V and 3 bases at J, with 10 bases between. This CDR3 spans 13 amino acids. Germline CDR1 is SGHTA and CDR2 is FQGTGA. The CDR3 coding sequence is TGTGCCAGCAGCCCCGGGGGGTACACTGAAGCTTTCTTT. Translation gives CASSPGGYTEAFF.

The gene calls are TRBV6-1 and TRBJ2-5, with D unresolved. The closer fit of TRBJ2-7 to the DNA end suggests the J call may be wrong. The CDR3 runs to 15 residues. Per the germline V gene, CDR1 is MNHNS and CDR2 is SASEGT. The CDR3 DNA sequence: TGTGCCAGCAGTTTATCAACAAGTATAGACTACGAGCAGTACTTC. Amino acids: CASSLSTSIDYEQYF.

This sequence joins TRBV27 and TRBJ2-7, with 7 nucleotides matching TRBD1. Germline CDR1 MNHEY, CDR2 SMNVEV (reference sequence). Trimming took 6 bases from V and 0 from J; bases not matched to a gene: 5. This CDR3 comprises 14 residues. This chain's CDR3 is CASRRQGSSYEQYF. The CDR3 nucleotides are TGTGCCAGCAGGAGACAGGGTTCCTCCTACGAGCAGTACTTC.

V usage is TRBV19 and J usage is TRBJ1-5; D ambiguous. Between the trimmed V and J ends, which lost 3 bases and 4 bases, there was a span of 16 bases. CDR1 and CDR2 (germline): LNHDA, SQIVND (reference sequence). This CDR3 is built from 16 residues. CDR3: CASSMMGSHENQPQHF. In nucleotides, the CDR3 is TGTGCCAGTAGTATGATGGGGAGCCATGAAAATCAGCCCCAGCATTTT.